These 29 T cell receptor beta chains originate from one sample sequenced in a study of T cell clonotyping in hematopoietic cell transplantation. Generated by immunoSEQ multiplex PCR, the TCRdb table keeps only in-frame clones and is missing some. Of roughly 13,000 clones in the sample, 94% were seen once. The source material was PBMCs, sampled 30 days after allogeneic stem cell transplant. These receptors were taken from a male patient aged 60 to 75 who had an allogeneic stem cell transplant from an unrelated donor, so the T cells may come from the graft donor. Some clones in this sample may be carry-over from other donors' samples.

J is TRBJ2-3 and V is TRBV28; possible D gene TRBD2, 6 bases. Germline V lookup: CDR1 MDHEN, CDR2 SYDVKM. This CDR3 region has 15 residues. The ends were cut back, 6 bases at V and 2 bases at J, with 15 bases in the middle. The CDR3, as DNA: TGTGCCAGCAGGGTGGTACTAGCCTCCACAGATACGCAGTATTTT. Protein sequence: CASRVVLASTDTQYF.

V is TRBV7-2 and J is TRBJ2-2; 9 bases are a match to TRBD1. The CDR3 is 14 amino acids. Germline V lookup: CDR1 SGHTA, CDR2 FQGNSA. Trimming cost V 5 bases and J 6 bases; bases outside gene matches: 4. The CDR3 is CASSPWTGAGELFF. For the CDR3, the DNA is TGTGCCAGCAGCCCCTGGACAGGGGCCGGGGAGCTGTTTTTT. The entire variable domain, with the rest obtained from reference TRBV7-2 and TRBJ2-2, is as follows: GAGVSQSPSNKVTEKGKDVELRCDPISGHTALYWYRQSLGQGLEFLIYFQGNSAPDKSGLPSDRFSAERTGGSVSTLTIQRTQQEDSAVYLCASSPWTGAGELFFGEGSRLTVL.

The rearrangement links TRBV9 to TRBJ2-1; 9 bases fit TRBD2. Germline CDR1 SGDLS, CDR2 YYNGEE. CDR3 length: 16 residues. The trim removed 0 bases at V and 4 bases at J, leaving 5 bases unmatched. CDR3 residues: CASSVGDSGGYNEQFF. CDR3 nucleotide sequence: TGTGCCAGCAGCGTAGGAGATAGCGGGGGATACAATGAGCAGTTCTTC.

This chain connects TRBV7-9 to TRBJ1-4; no reliable D call. Deletions cut 4 bases from V and 8 bases from J, with 14 bases between. Germline lookup yields CDR1 SEHNR and CDR2 FQNEAQ (reference sequence). The CDR3 contains 14 residues. DNA of the CDR3: TGTGCCAGCAGCTCAAGCGGGAATGAGGAAAAACTGTTTTTT. This encodes CASSSSGNEEKLFF.

CDR3: CATVSGKNYEQYF. CDR3 DNA: TGTGCCACCGTATCCGGGAAAAACTACGAGCAGTACTTC. The chain carries TRBV10-3 and TRBJ2-7; tentatively, D is TRBD2 (5 bases). Germline CDR1 is ENHRY and CDR2 is SYGVKD. The V end was cut by 10 bases, the J end by 3 bases, with 16 bases between. The length of the CDR3 is 13 residues.

The V call is TRBV7-2, the J call TRBJ1-5; the D gene is possibly TRBD1 (6 bases). Germline V lookup: CDR1 SGHTA, CDR2 FQGNSA. The V and J ends lost 5 bases and 4 bases respectively, with 12 bases between them. The CDR3 is 14 residues long. The CDR3, as DNA: TGTGCCAGCAGCCTACAGGGTTGGAATCAGCCCCAGCATTTT. It is translated as CASSLQGWNQPQHF.

The chain uses TRBV4-1 and TRBJ2-5, with 11 nucleotides matching TRBD2. CDR1 is MGHRA and CDR2 is YSYEKL in the germline V gene. Trimming took 0 bases from V and 0 from J; bases not matched to a gene: 3. The CDR3 runs 17 residues. The CDR3 region has the DNA TGCGCCAGCAGCCAAGATCGGACTAGCGGGCACCAAGAGACCCAGTACTTC. Its translation is CASSQDRTSGHQETQYF.

V and J are TRBV7-2 and TRBJ1-1; tentative D call: TRBD1 (5 bases). Germline lookup yields CDR1 SGHTA and CDR2 FQGNSA. Trimming pared 3 bases from V and 0 bases from J, leaving 14 bases between. The CDR3 is 16 amino acids. The CDR3 protein is CASSFDSTDMNTEAFF. The CDR3 DNA sequence: TGTGCCAGCAGCTTCGACAGTACGGACATGAACACTGAAGCTTTCTTT.

The chain is built from TRBV4-1 and TRBJ1-5; D gene uncertain. The CDR3 is 15 amino acids. Germline-derived CDR1 and CDR2 are MGHRA and YSYEKL. Trimming left V 3 bases short and J 4 bases short, with 13 bases between. The chain's CDR3 is CASSQLANSNQPQHF. In DNA, the CDR3 is TGCGCCAGCAGCCAGCTGGCAAACAGTAATCAGCCCCAGCATTTT.

J is TRBJ1-1 and V is TRBV7-6, with TRBD1 matching 8 bases. Germline V gene sequence: CDR1 SGHVS, CDR2 FNYEAQ. J lost 1 base, V lost 8 bases, and 6 bases had no gene match. The CDR3 has 14 residues. The chain's CDR3 is CASAAGGTNTEAFF. The CDR3 DNA is TGTGCCAGCGCCGCAGGGGGCACGAACACTGAAGCTTTCTTT.

The rearrangement links TRBV9 to TRBJ1-1; D is unclear. The CDR3 totals 12 residues. V was pared by 0 bases and J by 5 bases, with 5 bases between. CDR1 and CDR2 (germline): SGDLS, YYNGEE. CDR3 protein: CASSVDGTEAFF. The CDR3 nucleotides are TGTGCCAGCAGCGTAGACGGGACTGAAGCTTTCTTT.

The rearrangement uses TRBV19 and TRBJ1-1; the match to TRBD1 covers 8 bases. Germline V gene lookup returns CDR1 LNHDA and CDR2 SQIVND (reference sequence). The ends lost 6 bases at V and 3 bases at J; junction bases unmatched: 6. This CDR3 region has 14 residues. The CDR3 is CASRHRGGDTEAFF. The CDR3, as DNA: TGTGCCAGTAGACACAGGGGGGGAGACACTGAAGCTTTCTTT.

The chain carries TRBV19 and TRBJ2-7; tentatively, D is TRBD1 (6 bases). The length of the CDR3 is 11 residues. V lost 7 bases to trimming and J lost 7 bases, with 11 bases between them. Germline CDR1 is LNHDA and CDR2 is SQIVND (reference sequence). In DNA form, the CDR3 reads TGTGCCAGTAAAGGGGGTAGGGAGCAGTACTTC. Encoded protein: CASKGGREQYF. Variable domain in full (rest from reference TRBV19 and TRBJ2-7): DGGITQSPKYLFRKEGQNVTLSCEQNLNHDAMYWYRQDPGQGLRLIYYSQIVNDFQKGDIAEGYSVSREKKESFPLTVTSAQKNPTAFYLCASKGGREQYFGPGTRLTVT.

This clone was detected once. The chain couples TRBV10-3 to TRBJ2-3; no clear D. V lost 3 bases and J lost 1, with 11 bases in between. The CDR3 loop spans 15 amino acids. Germline V gene lookup returns CDR1 ENHRY and CDR2 SYGVKD. DNA of the CDR3: TGTGCCATCAGTGACGACGGGTTGGGCACAGATACGCAGTATTTT. Residues: CAISDDGLGTDTQYF.

CDR3 nucleotide sequence: TGTGCCTGGAGTGTACAAGGGGGCAATGGCTACACCTTC. Residues: CAWSVQGGNGYTF. The gene calls are TRBV30 and TRBJ1-2; 7 nucleotides match TRBD1. CDR3 size: 13 residues. Losses at the gene ends were 0 bases for V and 6 bases for J; bases not matched to a gene: 4. Per germline, CDR1 GTSNPN and CDR2 SVGIG (reference sequence). The full variable domain, rest sourced from reference TRBV30 and TRBJ1-2, is SQTIHQWPATLVQPVGSPLSLECTVEGTSNPNLYWYRQAAGRGLQLLFYSVGIGQISSEVPQNLSASRPQDRQFILSSKKLLLSDSGFYLCAWSVQGGNGYTFGSGTRLTVV.

This clone was seen once. The rearrangement links TRBV4-3 to TRBJ1-1; D unclear. Germline CDR1 reads LGHNA; CDR2 reads YSLEER. This CDR3 has 16 residues. Between the trimmed V and J ends, which lost 4 bases and 1 base, there was a span of 16 bases. DNA of the CDR3: TGCGCCAGCAGCCCAACTGCGGGGATCGGGAACACTGAAGCTTTCTTT. Residues: CASSPTAGIGNTEAFF.

V and J are TRBV14 and TRBJ1-2; maybe TRBD1 (5 bases). CDR1 is SGHDN and CDR2 is FVKESK in the germline V gene. The CDR3 has 13 amino acids. V lost 3 bases, J lost 4 bases, and 9 bases lay in between. Here the CDR3 reads CASSHSGTYGYTF. For the CDR3, the DNA is TGTGCCAGCAGCCATTCTGGGACCTATGGCTACACCTTC.

This clone occurred once. The chain links TRBV21-1 to TRBJ2-3; TRBD1, the table's D call, was not compared with the DNA. TRBV21-1 is a pseudogene segment. CDR3 length: 16 residues. The CDR3 sequence is CASSKVGQEETDTQYF. In nucleotides, the CDR3 is TGTGCCAGCAGCAAAGTCGGCCAGGAAGAGACAGATACGCAGTATTTT.

V and J are TRBV2 and TRBJ2-1; 11 nucleotides match TRBD2. The CDR3 contains 16 residues. V trimming: 7 bases; J trimming: 9 bases; junction bases outside the gene matches: 14. Germline V gene lookup returns CDR1 SNHLY and CDR2 FYNNEI. The CDR3 sequence is CASNRDGSGRGREQFF. CDR3 nucleotide sequence: TGTGCCAGCAATAGGGATGGTAGCGGGAGGGGACGTGAGCAGTTCTTC. The full variable domain, with the rest looked up from reference TRBV2 and TRBJ2-1, is EPEVTQTPSHQVTQMGQEVILRCVPISNHLYFYWYRQILGQKVEFLVSFYNNEISEKSEIFDDQFSVERPDGSNFTLKIRSTKLEDSAMYFCASNRDGSGRGREQFFGPGTRLTVL.

This chain links TRBV10-3 with TRBJ2-6, with 9 nucleotides matching TRBD2. This CDR3 spans 18 amino acids. CDR1 and CDR2 from the germline V gene are ENHRY and SYGVKD. V gave up 7 bases and J gave up 0 bases; unmatched junction bases: 10. CDR3 DNA sequence: TGTGCCATCAAACCGGGGGCTAGCGGGACCTCTGGGGCCAACGTCCTGACTTTC. The encoded protein is CAIKPGASGTSGANVLTF.

This clone appeared a single time. This chain connects TRBV7-8 to TRBJ1-2, with D maybe TRBD1 (5 bases). Trimming pared 5 bases from V and 7 bases from J, leaving 11 bases between. The germline V gene has CDR1 SGHVS and CDR2 FQNEAQ. The CDR3 is made up of 12 amino acids. The CDR3 reads CASSPTQGGYTF. The CDR3 DNA sequence: TGTGCCAGCAGCCCCACTCAGGGTGGCTACACCTTC.

This chain joins TRBV5-6 and TRBJ1-5; D call uncertain. The CDR3 totals 16 residues. Looked up from germline, CDR1 is SGHDT and CDR2 is YYEEEE. V lost 0 bases to trimming and J lost 4 bases, with 14 bases between them. CDR3 loop: CASSLVAGAPNQPQHF. CDR3 nucleotides: TGTGCCAGCAGCTTGGTAGCAGGCGCTCCTAATCAGCCCCAGCATTTT.

V and J are TRBV5-4 and TRBJ1-2; tentative D call: TRBD1 (5 bases). The germline gives CDR1 SGHNT, CDR2 YYREEE (reference sequence). V was cut by 6 bases and J by 7 bases, with 16 bases left in between. The CDR3 loop spans 13 amino acids. The CDR3 DNA reads TGTGCCAGCACCGGCCGCAGGGAGAGTGGCTACACCTTC. This sequence encodes CASTGRRESGYTF.

The chain is built from TRBV6-1 and TRBJ1-5; D unresolved. The length of the CDR3 is 16 residues. CDR1 is MNHNS, CDR2 SASEGT, per germline. Trimming pared 4 bases from V and 1 base from J, leaving 14 bases between. CDR3 loop: CASSGRGGGSNQPQHF. As DNA, the CDR3 is TGTGCCAGCAGTGGTCGAGGAGGAGGGAGCAATCAGCCCCAGCATTTT.

The chain carries TRBV7-9 and TRBJ1-2; 7 bases line up with TRBD1. CDR3 size: 17 residues. Germline CDR1 SEHNR, CDR2 FQNEAQ (reference sequence). After removal of 4 bases from V and 4 bases from J, the junction contained 15 bases not matched to a gene. CDR3 sequence: CASSSPQGYAGGYGYTF. CDR3 nucleotide sequence: TGTGCCAGCAGCTCCCCTCAGGGGTATGCAGGGGGCTATGGCTACACCTTC.

The CDR3 reads CAISGQGSYEQYF. The CDR3 coding sequence is TGTGCCATCAGCGGACAGGGATCCTACGAGCAGTACTTC. This chain joins TRBV10-3 and TRBJ2-7; 8 positions agree with TRBD1. V gave up 6 bases and J gave up 1 base; unmatched junction bases: 2. The germline V gene has CDR1 ENHRY and CDR2 SYGVKD. The CDR3 length is 13 residues.

This sequence joins TRBV7-2 and TRBJ2-5; 11 nucleotides match TRBD2. CDR1 is SGHTA and CDR2 is FQGNSA in the germline V gene. The CDR3 has 14 amino acids. The ends lost 4 bases at V and 5 bases at J; junction bases unmatched: 3. CDR3 DNA sequence: TGTGCCAGCAGCTCCGGACTAGCGGGTGAGACCCAGTACTTC. This codes for CASSSGLAGETQYF.

This sequence joins TRBV29-1 and TRBJ2-7, with D possibly being TRBD1 (6 bases). The CDR3 is 13 amino acids. The V gene lost 3 bases and the J gene lost 0 bases, with 9 bases spanning the gap. Germline V gives CDR1 SQVTM, CDR2 ANQGSEA. Here the CDR3 DNA reads TGCAGCGTTGAGGACAGAAGCTCCTACGAGCAGTACTTC. This encodes CSVEDRSSYEQYF.

The chain joins TRBV2 to TRBJ1-6; D unresolved. Trimming cost V 9 bases and J 5 bases, with 14 bases left between them. Germline CDR1 and CDR2: SNHLY and FYNNEI. The CDR3 runs 14 residues. The CDR3 region is CASTASVNNSPLHF. The CDR3 DNA reads as TGTGCCAGTACAGCGAGCGTCAATAATTCACCCCTCCACTTT.